This TCR beta chain was captured in a study of radiation and T cells in renal cell carcinoma. Study information: Nephrectomy followed 15 Gy stereotactic body radiation by 4 weeks. Broader study findings: Without pretreatment biopsies, baseline tumor clonotype presence was undetermined.

About this clone itself: No antigen is known for it.

Measured with immunoSEQ multiplex PCR; TCRdb has only the in-frame clones, and not every one. The table shows about 59,000 clones, with just under 80% occurring only once. CDR1 and CDR2 (germline): LNHNV, YYDKDF (reference sequence). This CDR3 has 16 amino acids. Trimming cost V 0 bases and J 2 bases, with 11 bases left between them. Time point noted: baseline pretreatment blood. Indicated treatment: 15 Gy SBRT to primary tumor, nephrectomy 4 weeks later. The patient's renal cell carcinoma had clear cell pathology. This sample comprised blood, obtained from a patient whose treatment included radiotherapy and nephrectomy. This sequence was found in a man between 60 and 75 years old with renal cell carcinoma. V gene TRBV15 combines with J gene TRBJ2-1; D remains unclear. CDR3 DNA: TGTGCCACCAGCAGAGATCCCCTTGCGACCTACAATGAGCAGTTCTTC. Its protein is CATSRDPLATYNEQFF.